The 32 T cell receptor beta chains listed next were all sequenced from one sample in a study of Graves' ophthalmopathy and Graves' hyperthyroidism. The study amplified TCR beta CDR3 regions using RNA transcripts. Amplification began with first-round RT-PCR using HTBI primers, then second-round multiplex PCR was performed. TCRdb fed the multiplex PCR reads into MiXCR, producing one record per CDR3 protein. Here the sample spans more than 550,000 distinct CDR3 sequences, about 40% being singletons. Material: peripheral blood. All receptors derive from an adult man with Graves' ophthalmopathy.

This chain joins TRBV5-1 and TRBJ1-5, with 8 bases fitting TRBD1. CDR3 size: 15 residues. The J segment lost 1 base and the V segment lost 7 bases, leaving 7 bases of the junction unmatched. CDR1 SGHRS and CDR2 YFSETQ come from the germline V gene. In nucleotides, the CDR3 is TGCGCCAGCGTTAGAGACAGGGGAAGCAATCAGCCCCAGCATTTT. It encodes CASVRDRGSNQPQHF. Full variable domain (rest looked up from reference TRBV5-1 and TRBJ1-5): KAGVTQTPRYLIKTRGQQVTLSCSPISGHRSVSWYQQTPGQGLQFLFEYFSETQRNKGNFPGRFSGRQFSNSRSEMNVSTLELGDSALYLCASVRDRGSNQPQHFGDGTRLSIL.

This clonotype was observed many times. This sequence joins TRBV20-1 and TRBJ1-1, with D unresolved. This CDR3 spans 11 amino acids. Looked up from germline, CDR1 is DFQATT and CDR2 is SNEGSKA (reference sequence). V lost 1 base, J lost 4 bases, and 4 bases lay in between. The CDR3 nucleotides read TGCAGTGCTAGAGGAGGCACTGAAGCTTTCTTT. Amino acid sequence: CSARGGTEAFF.

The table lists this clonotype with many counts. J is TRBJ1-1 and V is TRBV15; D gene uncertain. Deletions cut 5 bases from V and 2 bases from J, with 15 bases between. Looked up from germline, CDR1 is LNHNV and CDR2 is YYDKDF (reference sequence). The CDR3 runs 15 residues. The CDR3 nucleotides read TGTGCCACCAGCCCCCCGAGAGCGCTTAACACTGAAGCTTTCTTT. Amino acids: CATSPPRALNTEAFF.

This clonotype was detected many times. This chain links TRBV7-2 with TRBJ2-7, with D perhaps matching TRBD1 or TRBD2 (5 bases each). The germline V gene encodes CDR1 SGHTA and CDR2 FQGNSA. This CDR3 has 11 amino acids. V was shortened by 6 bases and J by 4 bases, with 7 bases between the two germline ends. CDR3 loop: CASRGEYEQYF. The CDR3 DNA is TGTGCCAGCAGGGGGGAATACGAGCAGTACTTC.

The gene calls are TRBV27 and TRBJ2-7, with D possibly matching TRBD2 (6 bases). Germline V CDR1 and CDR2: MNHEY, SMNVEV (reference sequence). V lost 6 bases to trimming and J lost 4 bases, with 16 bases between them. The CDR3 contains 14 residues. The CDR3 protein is CASRLQEGPYEQYF. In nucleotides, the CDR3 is TGTGCCAGCAGACTACAGGAGGGGCCATACGAGCAGTACTTC.

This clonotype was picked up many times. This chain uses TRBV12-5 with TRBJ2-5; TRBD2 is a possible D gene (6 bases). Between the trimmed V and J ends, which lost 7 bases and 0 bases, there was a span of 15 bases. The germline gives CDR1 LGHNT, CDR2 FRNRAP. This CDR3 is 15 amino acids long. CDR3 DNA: TGTGCTAGTGCTTGGGACTCGTGGTACCAAGAGACCCAGTACTTC. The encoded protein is CASAWDSWYQETQYF.

CDR3 bases: TGTGCCAGCGGTCGACAAGGGACAGGGAAAGAGACCCAGTACTTC. Amino acid sequence: CASGRQGTGKETQYF. The chain employs TRBV2 and TRBJ2-5; the match to TRBD1 covers 9 bases. The CDR3 sequence is 15 residues long. Germline values: CDR1 SNHLY, CDR2 FYNNEI. With V trimmed by 8 bases and J by 3 bases, 10 bases remained unmatched.

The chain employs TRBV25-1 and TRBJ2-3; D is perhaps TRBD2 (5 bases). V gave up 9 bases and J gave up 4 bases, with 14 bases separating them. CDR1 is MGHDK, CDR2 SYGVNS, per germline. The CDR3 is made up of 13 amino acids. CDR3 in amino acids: CASQARASDTQYF. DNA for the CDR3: TGTGCCAGTCAAGCGAGGGCCTCAGATACGCAGTATTTT.

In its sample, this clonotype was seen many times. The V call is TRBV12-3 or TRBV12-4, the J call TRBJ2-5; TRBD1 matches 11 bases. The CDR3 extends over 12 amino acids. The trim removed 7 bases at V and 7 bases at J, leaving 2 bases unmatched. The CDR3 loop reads CASKGQGATQYF. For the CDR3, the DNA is TGTGCCAGCAAAGGACAGGGGGCGACCCAGTACTTC.

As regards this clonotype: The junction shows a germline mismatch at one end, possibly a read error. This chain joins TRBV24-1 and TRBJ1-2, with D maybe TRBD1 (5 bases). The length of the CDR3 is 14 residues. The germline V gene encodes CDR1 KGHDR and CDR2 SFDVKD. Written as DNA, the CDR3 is TGTGCCAGCAGTCAACAGGTGGCGGACTATGGCTACACCTTC. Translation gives CASSQQVADYGYTF.

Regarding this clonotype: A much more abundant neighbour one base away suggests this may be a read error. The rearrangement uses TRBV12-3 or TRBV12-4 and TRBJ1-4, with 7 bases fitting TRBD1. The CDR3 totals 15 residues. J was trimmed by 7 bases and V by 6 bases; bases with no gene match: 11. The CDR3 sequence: CASSGTGTEGEKLFF. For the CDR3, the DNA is TGTGCCAGCAGCGGGACCGGGACAGAGGGTGAAAAACTGTTTTTT.

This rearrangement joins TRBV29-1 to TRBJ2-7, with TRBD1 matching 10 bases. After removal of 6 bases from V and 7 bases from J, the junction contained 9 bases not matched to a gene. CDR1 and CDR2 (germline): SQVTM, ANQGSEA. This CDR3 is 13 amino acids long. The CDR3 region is CSVDRGTDNEQYF. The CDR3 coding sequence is TGCAGCGTGGACAGGGGGACGGACAATGAGCAGTACTTC.

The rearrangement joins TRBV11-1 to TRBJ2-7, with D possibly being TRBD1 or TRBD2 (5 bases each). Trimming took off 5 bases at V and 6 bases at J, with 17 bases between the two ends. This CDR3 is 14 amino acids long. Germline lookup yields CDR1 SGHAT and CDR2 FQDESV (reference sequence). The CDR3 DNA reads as TGTGCCAGCAGCAGGGGTCTAGGGGAGAGCGAGCAGTACTTC. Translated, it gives CASSRGLGESEQYF.

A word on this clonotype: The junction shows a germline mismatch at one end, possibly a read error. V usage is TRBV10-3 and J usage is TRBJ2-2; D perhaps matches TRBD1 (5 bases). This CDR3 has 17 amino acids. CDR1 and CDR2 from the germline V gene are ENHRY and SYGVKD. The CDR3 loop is CASSYAGPRGKVGELFF. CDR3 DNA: TGTGCCAGCAGTTACGCAGGGCCCAGAGGAAAAGTCGGGGAGCTGTTTTTT.

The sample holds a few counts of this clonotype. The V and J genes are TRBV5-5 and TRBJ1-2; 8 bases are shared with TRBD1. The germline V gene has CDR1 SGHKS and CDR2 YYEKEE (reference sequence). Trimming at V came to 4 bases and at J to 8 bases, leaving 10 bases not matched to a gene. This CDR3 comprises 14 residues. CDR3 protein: CASSRNSGTGGYTF. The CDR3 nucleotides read TGTGCCAGCAGCCGAAATTCCGGGACAGGAGGCTACACCTTC.

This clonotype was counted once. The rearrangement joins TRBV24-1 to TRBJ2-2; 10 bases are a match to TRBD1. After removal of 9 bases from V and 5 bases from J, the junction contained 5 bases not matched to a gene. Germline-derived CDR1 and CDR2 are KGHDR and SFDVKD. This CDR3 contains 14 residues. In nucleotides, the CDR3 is TGTGCCACCGGTCAGGGACAGGGGACCGGGGAGCTGTTTTTT. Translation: CATGQGQGTGELFF.

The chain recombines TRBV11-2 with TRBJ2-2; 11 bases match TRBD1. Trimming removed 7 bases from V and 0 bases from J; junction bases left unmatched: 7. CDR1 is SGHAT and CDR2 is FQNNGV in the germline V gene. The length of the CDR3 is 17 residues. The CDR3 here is CASTPRTGGANTGELFF. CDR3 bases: TGTGCCAGCACCCCCCGGACAGGGGGCGCGAACACCGGGGAGCTGTTTTTT.

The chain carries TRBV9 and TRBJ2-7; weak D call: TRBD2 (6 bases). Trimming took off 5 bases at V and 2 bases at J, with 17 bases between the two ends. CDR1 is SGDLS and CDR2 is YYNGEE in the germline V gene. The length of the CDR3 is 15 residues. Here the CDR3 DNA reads TGTGCCAGCAGGCTAGCGAACACCGGGGCCTACGAGCAGTACTTC. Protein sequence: CASRLANTGAYEQYF.

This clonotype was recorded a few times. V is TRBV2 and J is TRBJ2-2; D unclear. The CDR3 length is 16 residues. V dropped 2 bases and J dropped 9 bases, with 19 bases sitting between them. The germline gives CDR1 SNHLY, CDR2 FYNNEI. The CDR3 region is CASSESVAKHRRELFF. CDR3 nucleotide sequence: TGTGCCAGCAGTGAATCGGTGGCTAAGCACCGCCGGGAGCTGTTTTTT. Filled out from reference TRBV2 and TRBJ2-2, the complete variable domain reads EPEVTQTPSHQVTQMGQEVILRCVPISNHLYFYWYRQILGQKVEFLVSFYNNEISEKSEIFDDQFSVERPDGSNFTLKIRSTKLEDSAMYFCASSESVAKHRRELFFGEGSRLTVL.

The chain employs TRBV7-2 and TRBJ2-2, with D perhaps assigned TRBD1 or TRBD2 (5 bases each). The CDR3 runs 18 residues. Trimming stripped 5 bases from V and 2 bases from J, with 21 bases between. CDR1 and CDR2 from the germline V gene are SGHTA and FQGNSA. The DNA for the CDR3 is TGTGCCAGCAGCCAGAGGGGTAGGGCACACCTAAACACCGGGGAGCTGTTTTTT. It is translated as CASSQRGRAHLNTGELFF.

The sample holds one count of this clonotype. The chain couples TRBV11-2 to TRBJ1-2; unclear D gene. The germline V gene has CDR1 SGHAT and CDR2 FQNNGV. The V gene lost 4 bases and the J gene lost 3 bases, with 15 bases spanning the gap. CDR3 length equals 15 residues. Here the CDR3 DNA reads TGTGCCAGCAGCTCACGGACGGAGGGAGACTATGGCTACACCTTC. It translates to CASSSRTEGDYGYTF.

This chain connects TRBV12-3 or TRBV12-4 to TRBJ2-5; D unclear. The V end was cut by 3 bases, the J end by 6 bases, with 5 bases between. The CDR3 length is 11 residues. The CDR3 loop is CASSFRKTQYF. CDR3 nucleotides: TGTGCCAGCAGTTTCAGAAAGACCCAGTACTTC.

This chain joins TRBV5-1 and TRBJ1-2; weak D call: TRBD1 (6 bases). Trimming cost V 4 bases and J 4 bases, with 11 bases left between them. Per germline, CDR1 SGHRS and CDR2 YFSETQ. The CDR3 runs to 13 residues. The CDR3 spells CASSPGQTYGYTF. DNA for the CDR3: TGCGCCAGCAGCCCCGGACAGACCTATGGCTACACCTTC.

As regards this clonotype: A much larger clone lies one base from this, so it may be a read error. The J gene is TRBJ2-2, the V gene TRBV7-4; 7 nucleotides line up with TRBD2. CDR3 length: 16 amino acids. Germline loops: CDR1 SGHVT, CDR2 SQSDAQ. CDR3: CASSLVAGRNTGELLF. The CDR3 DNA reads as TGTGCCAGCAGCTTAGTAGCGGGCCGGAACACCGGGGAGCTGCTTTTT.

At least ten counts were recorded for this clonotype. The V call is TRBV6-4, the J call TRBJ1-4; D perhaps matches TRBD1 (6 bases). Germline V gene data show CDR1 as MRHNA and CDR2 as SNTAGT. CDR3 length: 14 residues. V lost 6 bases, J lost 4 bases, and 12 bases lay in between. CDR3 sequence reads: CASRPTGRNEKLFF. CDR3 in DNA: TGTGCCAGCAGACCTACAGGGCGTAATGAAAAACTGTTTTTT.

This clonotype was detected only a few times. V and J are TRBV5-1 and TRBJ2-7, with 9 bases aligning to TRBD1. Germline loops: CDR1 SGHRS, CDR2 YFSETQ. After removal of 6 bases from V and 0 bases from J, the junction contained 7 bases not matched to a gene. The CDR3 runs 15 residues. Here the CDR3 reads CASNTGGQGSYEQYF. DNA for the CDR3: TGCGCCAGCAATACAGGGGGACAGGGCTCCTACGAGCAGTACTTC. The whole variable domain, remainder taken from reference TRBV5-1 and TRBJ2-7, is KAGVTQTPRYLIKTRGQQVTLSCSPISGHRSVSWYQQTPGQGLQFLFEYFSETQRNKGNFPGRFSGRQFSNSRSEMNVSTLELGDSALYLCASNTGGQGSYEQYFGPGTRLTVT.

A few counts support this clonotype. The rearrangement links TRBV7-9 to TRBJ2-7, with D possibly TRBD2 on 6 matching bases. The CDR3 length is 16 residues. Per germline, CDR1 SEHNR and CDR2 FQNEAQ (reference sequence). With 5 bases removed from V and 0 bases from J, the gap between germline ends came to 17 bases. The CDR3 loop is CASSPYGGESSYEQYF. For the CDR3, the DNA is TGTGCCAGCAGCCCATATGGCGGGGAGAGCTCCTACGAGCAGTACTTC. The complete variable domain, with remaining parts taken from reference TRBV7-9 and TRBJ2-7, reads DTGVSQNPRHKITKRGQNVTFRCDPISEHNRLYWYRQTLGQGPEFLTYFQNEAQLEKSRLLSDRFSAERPKGSFSTLEIQRTEQGDSAMYLCASSPYGGESSYEQYFGPGTRLTVT.

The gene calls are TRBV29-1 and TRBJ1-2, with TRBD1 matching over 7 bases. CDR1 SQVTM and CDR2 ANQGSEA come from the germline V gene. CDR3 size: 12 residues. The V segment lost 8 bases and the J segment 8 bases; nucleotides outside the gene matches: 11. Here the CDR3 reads CSLVEGAEGYTF. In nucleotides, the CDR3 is TGCAGCTTAGTTGAGGGGGCGGAAGGCTACACCTTC.

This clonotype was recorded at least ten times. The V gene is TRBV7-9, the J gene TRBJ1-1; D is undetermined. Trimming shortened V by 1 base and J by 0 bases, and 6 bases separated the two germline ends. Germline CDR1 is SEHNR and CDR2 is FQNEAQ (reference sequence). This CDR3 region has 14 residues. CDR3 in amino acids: CASSLVGVNTEAFF. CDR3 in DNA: TGTGCCAGCAGCTTAGTTGGCGTGAACACTGAAGCTTTCTTT.

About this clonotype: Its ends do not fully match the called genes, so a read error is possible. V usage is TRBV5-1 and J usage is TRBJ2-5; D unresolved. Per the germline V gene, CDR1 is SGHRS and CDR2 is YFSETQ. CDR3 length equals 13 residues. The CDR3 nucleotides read TGCGCCGGCAGCTTGGGTACCCAAGAGACCCAGTACTTC. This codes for CAGSLGTQETQYF. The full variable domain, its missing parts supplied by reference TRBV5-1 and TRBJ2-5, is KAGVTQTPRYLIKTRGQQVTLSCSPISGHRSVSWYQQTPGQGLQFLFEYFSETQRNKGNFPGRFSGRQFSNSRSEMNVSTLELGDSALYLCAGSLGTQETQYFGPGTRLLVL.

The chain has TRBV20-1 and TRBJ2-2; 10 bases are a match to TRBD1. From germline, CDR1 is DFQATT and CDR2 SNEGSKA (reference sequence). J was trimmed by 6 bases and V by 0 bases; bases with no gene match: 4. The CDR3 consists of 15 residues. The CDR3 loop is CSARDRGQGPGELFF. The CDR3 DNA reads TGCAGTGCTAGAGATAGGGGACAGGGGCCCGGGGAGCTGTTTTTT.

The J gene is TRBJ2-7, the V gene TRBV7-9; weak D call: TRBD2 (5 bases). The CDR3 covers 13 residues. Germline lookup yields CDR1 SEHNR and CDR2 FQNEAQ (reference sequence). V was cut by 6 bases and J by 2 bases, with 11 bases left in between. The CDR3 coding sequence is TGTGCCAGCAGGCCGGGAACCCCCTACGAGCAGTACTTC. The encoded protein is CASRPGTPYEQYF.